This TCR beta chain was observed in a study of T cell clonotyping in hematopoietic cell transplantation. About the research overall: Cytoreduction preceded collection of pretransplant recipient samples.

The CDR3 totals 13 residues. Germline V lookup: CDR1 SEHNR, CDR2 FQNEAQ (reference sequence). V was trimmed by 7 bases and J by 4 bases, leaving 11 bases between them. This sample's time point: recipient sample about 28 days before transplant, after cytoreduction. Libraries were prepared by immunoSEQ multiplex PCR; TCRdb keeps only in-frame clonotypes and omits some of them. The data show some 45,000 clones, roughly 80% seen once. V usage is TRBV7-9 and J usage is TRBJ2-1; D not certain. This clonotype was sampled from a man in his sixties with myelodysplastic syndrome. Some clones in this sample may be carry-over from other donors' samples. The sequencing here drew on peripheral blood mononuclear cells, taken before stem cell transplant. The CDR3 loop reads CASTLTGYNEQFF. DNA of the CDR3: TGTGCCAGCACCCTGACTGGGTACAATGAGCAGTTCTTC.